The 13 T cell receptor beta chains in this list originate from one sample, sequenced in a study of identical twins. Each CDR3 protein gets one entry after TCRdb re-called the 5' RACE reads with MiXCR. This sample yields some 630,000 distinct CDR3 sequences, of which just over 7% are seen a single time; roughly 1.5% belongs to the top ten. This sample also appeared in a second study, on yellow fever vaccine responses in identical twins.

Sequenced sample: PBMCs. The receptors were gathered from a young woman in good health.

The chain is built from TRBV10-2 and TRBJ2-7; no clear D gene. The CDR3 sequence is 13 residues long. V dropped 7 bases and J dropped 2 bases, with 12 bases sitting between them. Germline CDR1 WSHSY, CDR2 SAAADI. This CDR3 reads CASTSTQAYEQYV. The CDR3 nucleotides are TGCGCCAGCACCTCGACCCAGGCCTACGAGCAGTACGTC.

This clonotype was found many times. This chain uses TRBV6-1 with TRBJ1-2; TRBD1 might be the D (6 bases). The germline CDR1 and CDR2 sequences are MNHNS and SASEGT. The CDR3 extends over 15 amino acids. V lost 5 bases and J lost 7, with 20 bases in between. The CDR3 sequence is CASSTPQGRYSGYTF. Written as DNA, the CDR3 is TGTGCCAGCAGTACCCCACAGGGACGGTATAGTGGCTACACCTTC.

Ten or more counts support this clonotype. The CDR3 region has the DNA TGTGCCACCAGTTCCGTGGAGAGATCCTATGGCTACACCTTC. Protein sequence: CATSSVERSYGYTF. The chain employs TRBV24-1 and TRBJ1-2; D not certain. Between the trimmed V and J ends, which lost 6 bases and 4 bases, there was a span of 14 bases. The germline CDR1 and CDR2 sequences are KGHDR and SFDVKD. The CDR3 extends over 14 amino acids.

Many counts were recorded for this clonotype. This sequence joins TRBV24-1 and TRBJ2-1, with TRBD1 as a possible D gene (6 bases). Germline V gene lookup returns CDR1 KGHDR and CDR2 SFDVKD. Trimming shortened V by 5 bases and J by 0 bases, and 19 bases separated the two germline ends. The CDR3 runs 18 residues. The CDR3 region has the DNA TGTGCCACCAGTGCCCTCCGGTCCGACAGGAGCTCCTACAATGAGCAGTTCTTC. Translation: CATSALRSDRSSYNEQFF.

This clonotype was counted a few times. The chain's CDR3 is CASSLDWGQGGYGYTF. The CDR3 DNA is TGTGCCAGCAGCTTAGATTGGGGACAGGGGGGCTATGGCTACACCTTC. The genes are TRBV11-2 and TRBJ1-2, with 11 bases fitting TRBD1. The trim removed 0 bases at V and 4 bases at J, leaving 4 bases unmatched. This CDR3 is 16 amino acids long. CDR1 and CDR2 from the germline V gene are SGHAT and FQNNGV.

This clonotype was counted at least ten times. The V call is TRBV2, the J call TRBJ1-1, with 8 bases aligning to TRBD1. Trimming removed 5 bases from V and 4 bases from J; junction bases left unmatched: 6. The length of the CDR3 is 14 residues. Per the germline V gene, CDR1 is SNHLY and CDR2 is FYNNEI. CDR3 sequence: CASSQDRGRTEAFF. DNA of the CDR3: TGTGCCAGCAGTCAAGACAGGGGCCGCACTGAAGCTTTCTTT.

This clonotype was picked up a small number of times. The gene calls are TRBV10-2 and TRBJ1-3, with 7 bases lining up with TRBD1. Germline V lookup: CDR1 WSHSY, CDR2 SAAADI. The CDR3 consists of 15 residues. V dropped 4 bases and J dropped 2; count of bases not matched to a gene: 5. The CDR3 DNA reads TGCGCCAGCAGTGGGGGACAGCGCACTGGAAACACCATATATTTT. As protein: CASSGGQRTGNTIYF.

The chain joins TRBV28 to TRBJ2-3, with 16 nucleotides matching TRBD2. The CDR3 runs to 17 residues. Per germline, CDR1 MDHEN and CDR2 SYDVKM. J lost 5 bases, V lost 6 bases, and 8 bases had no gene match. CDR3 nucleotide sequence: TGTGCCAGCAGCCCCCTGGGACTAGCGGGGGGGCAAGATACGCAGTATTTT. It codes for CASSPLGLAGGQDTQYF.

The chain recombines TRBV7-9 with TRBJ2-2; 10 bases line up with TRBD2. J was trimmed by 1 base and V by 5 bases; bases with no gene match: 4. The CDR3 runs to 16 residues. CDR1 and CDR2 (germline): SEHNR, FQNEAQ (reference sequence). The chain's CDR3 is CASSAASGGNTGELFF. CDR3 sequence (DNA): TGTGCCAGCAGCGCCGCTAGCGGGGGGAACACCGGGGAGCTGTTTTTT. The full variable domain, completed using reference TRBV7-9 and TRBJ2-2, is DTGVSQNPRHKITKRGQNVTFRCDPISEHNRLYWYRQTLGQGPEFLTYFQNEAQLEKSRLLSDRFSAERPKGSFSTLEIQRTEQGDSAMYLCASSAASGGNTGELFFGEGSRLTVL.

In its sample, this clonotype was seen many times. J is TRBJ2-5 and V is TRBV4-1; 7 nucleotides align to TRBD2. The length of the CDR3 is 15 residues. V lost 2 bases and J lost 0; bases outside the gene matches: 3. Germline V gene lookup returns CDR1 MGHRA and CDR2 YSYEKL. In nucleotides, the CDR3 is TGCGCCAGCAGCCAACGGGGGGAGTACCAAGAGACCCAGTACTTC. Translating it yields CASSQRGEYQETQYF.

This clonotype was recorded many times. The rearrangement uses TRBV12-3 or TRBV12-4 and TRBJ2-7; 13 nucleotides agree with TRBD2. This CDR3 has 15 residues. V lost 6 bases to trimming and J lost 3 bases; unmatched junction nucleotides: 5. CDR3 nucleotide sequence: TGTGCCAGCAGCCCCCGGACTAGCGGGAGCTACGAGCAGTACTTC. It is translated as CASSPRTSGSYEQYF.

This clonotype was detected a few times. The chain is built from TRBV10-3 and TRBJ1-1, with no clear D. V shed 3 bases and J shed 3 bases, with 11 bases lying between them. The CDR3 contains 14 residues. Germline lookup yields CDR1 ENHRY and CDR2 SYGVKD. The CDR3 region has the DNA TGTGCCATCAGTGAATGGGGTGAGGACACTGAAGCTTTCTTT. Encoded protein: CAISEWGEDTEAFF.

The chain is built from TRBV7-8 and TRBJ2-5, with 7 positions matching TRBD2. CDR1 and CDR2 from the germline V gene are SGHVS and FQNEAQ. Trimming removed 5 bases from V and 2 bases from J; junction bases left unmatched: 11. The CDR3 runs 16 residues. This CDR3 reads CASSLRRGRTQETQYF. CDR3 coding DNA: TGTGCCAGCAGCCTACGGCGCGGGAGAACACAAGAGACCCAGTACTTC.